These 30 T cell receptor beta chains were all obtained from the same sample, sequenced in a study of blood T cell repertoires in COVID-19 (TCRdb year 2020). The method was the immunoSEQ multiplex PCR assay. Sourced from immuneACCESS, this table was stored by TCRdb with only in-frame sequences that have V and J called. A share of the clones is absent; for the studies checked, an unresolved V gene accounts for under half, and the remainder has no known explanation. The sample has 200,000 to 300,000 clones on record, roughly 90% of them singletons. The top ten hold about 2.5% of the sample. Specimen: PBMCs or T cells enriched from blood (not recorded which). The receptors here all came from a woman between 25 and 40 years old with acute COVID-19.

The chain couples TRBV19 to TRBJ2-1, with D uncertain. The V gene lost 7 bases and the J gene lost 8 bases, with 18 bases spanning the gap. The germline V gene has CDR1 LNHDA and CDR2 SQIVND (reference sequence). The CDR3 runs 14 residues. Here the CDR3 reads CASKSPNALDEQFF. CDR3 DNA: TGTGCCAGTAAGTCGCCCAACGCCTTAGATGAGCAGTTCTTC.

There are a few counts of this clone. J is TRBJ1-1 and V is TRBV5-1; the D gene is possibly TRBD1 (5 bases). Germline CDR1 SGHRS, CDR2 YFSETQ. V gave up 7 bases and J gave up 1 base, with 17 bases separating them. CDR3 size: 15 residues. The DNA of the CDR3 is TGCGCCAGCTTTCCGGCAGGACACCGGAACACTGAAGCTTTCTTT. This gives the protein CASFPAGHRNTEAFF. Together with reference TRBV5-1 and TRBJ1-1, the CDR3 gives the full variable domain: KAGVTQTPRYLIKTRGQQVTLSCSPISGHRSVSWYQQTPGQGLQFLFEYFSETQRNKGNFPGRFSGRQFSNSRSEMNVSTLELGDSALYLCASFPAGHRNTEAFFGQGTRLTVV.

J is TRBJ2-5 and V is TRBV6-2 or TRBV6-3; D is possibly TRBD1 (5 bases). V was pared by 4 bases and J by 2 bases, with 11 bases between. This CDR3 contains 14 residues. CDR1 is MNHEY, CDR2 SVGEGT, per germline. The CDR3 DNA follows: TGTGCCAGCAGTTCACAGGTGAAACAAGAGACCCAGTACTTC. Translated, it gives CASSSQVKQETQYF.

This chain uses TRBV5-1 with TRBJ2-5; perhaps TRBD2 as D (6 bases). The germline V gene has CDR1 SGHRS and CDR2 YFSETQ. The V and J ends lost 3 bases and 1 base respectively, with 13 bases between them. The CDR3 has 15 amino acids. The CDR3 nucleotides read TGCGCCAGCAGCTCGGAGGGCGAGGGCCAAGAGACCCAGTACTTC. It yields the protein CASSSEGEGQETQYF.

CDR3 region: CASSFTGDSGYTF. The DNA for the CDR3 is TGTGCCAGCAGTTTTACAGGGGACTCTGGCTACACCTTC. The chain has TRBV6-2 or TRBV6-3 and TRBJ1-2; TRBD1 agrees at 7 bases. CDR3 length: 13 amino acids. The germline V gene encodes CDR1 MNHEY and CDR2 SVGEGT. Germline trimming cut 4 bases from V and 7 bases from J; bases unmatched to any gene: 6.

This CDR3 is CASSLSGSLIGREQYF. Written as DNA, the CDR3 is TGTGCCAGCAGTTTATCGGGGAGTCTGATAGGGAGAGAGCAGTACTTC. The V and J genes are TRBV27 and TRBJ2-7, with a weak D call TRBD2 (5 bases). Germline V CDR1 and CDR2: MNHEY, SMNVEV (reference sequence). The ends were cut back, 0 bases at V and 7 bases at J, with 19 bases in the middle. There are 16 residues in the CDR3.

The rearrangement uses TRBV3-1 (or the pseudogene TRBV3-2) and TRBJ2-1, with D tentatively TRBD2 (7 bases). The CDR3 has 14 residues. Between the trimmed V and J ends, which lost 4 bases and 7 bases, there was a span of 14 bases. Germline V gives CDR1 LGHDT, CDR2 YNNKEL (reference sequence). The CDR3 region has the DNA TGTGCCAGCAGCCTCGAGGGGGGGCCAAATGAGCAGTTCTTC. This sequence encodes CASSLEGGPNEQFF.

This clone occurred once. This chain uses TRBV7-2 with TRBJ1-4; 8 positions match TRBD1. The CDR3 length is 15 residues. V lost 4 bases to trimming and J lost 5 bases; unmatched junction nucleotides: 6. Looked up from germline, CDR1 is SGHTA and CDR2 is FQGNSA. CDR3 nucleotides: TGTGCCAGCAGCTCCCGGACAGGGAGAAATGAAAAACTGTTTTTT. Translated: CASSSRTGRNEKLFF.

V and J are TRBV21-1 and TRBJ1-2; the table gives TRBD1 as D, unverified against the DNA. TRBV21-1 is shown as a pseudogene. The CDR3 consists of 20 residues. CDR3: CASSKDRAPPLPRCLGGYTF. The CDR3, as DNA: TGTGCCAGCAGCAAGGACAGGGCCCCACCTCTACCCCGGTGCTTGGGTGGCTACACCTTC.

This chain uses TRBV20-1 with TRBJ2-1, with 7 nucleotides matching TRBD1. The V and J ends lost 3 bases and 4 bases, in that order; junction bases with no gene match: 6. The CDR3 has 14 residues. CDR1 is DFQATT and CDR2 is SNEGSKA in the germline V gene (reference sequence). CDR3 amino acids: CSASRPGGYNEQFF. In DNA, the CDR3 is TGCAGTGCTAGTCGGCCAGGGGGATACAATGAGCAGTTCTTC.

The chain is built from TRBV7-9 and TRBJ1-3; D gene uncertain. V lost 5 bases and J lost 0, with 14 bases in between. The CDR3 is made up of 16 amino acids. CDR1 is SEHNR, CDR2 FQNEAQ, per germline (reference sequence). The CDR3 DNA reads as TGTGCCAGCAGCCCTGAACCCCCAGTCTCTGGAAACACCATATATTTT. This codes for CASSPEPPVSGNTIYF. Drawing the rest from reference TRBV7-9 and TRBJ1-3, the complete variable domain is DTGVSQNPRHKITKRGQNVTFRCDPISEHNRLYWYRQTLGQGPEFLTYFQNEAQLEKSRLLSDRFSAERPKGSFSTLEIQRTEQGDSAMYLCASSPEPPVSGNTIYFGEGSWLTVV.

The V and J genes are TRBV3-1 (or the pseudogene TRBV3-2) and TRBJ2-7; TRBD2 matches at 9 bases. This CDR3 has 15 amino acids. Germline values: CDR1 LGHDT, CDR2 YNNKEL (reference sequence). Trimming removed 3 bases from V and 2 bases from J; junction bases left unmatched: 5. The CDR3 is CASSQSSGGPYEQYF. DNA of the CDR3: TGTGCCAGCAGCCAGAGTAGCGGGGGCCCCTACGAGCAGTACTTC.

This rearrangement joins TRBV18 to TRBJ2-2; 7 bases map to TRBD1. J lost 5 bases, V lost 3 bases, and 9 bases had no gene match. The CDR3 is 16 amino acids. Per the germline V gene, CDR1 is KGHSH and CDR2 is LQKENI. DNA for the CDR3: TGTGCCAGCTCACCGCCACAGGGGCGGATGACCGGGGAGCTGTTTTTT. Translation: CASSPPQGRMTGELFF.

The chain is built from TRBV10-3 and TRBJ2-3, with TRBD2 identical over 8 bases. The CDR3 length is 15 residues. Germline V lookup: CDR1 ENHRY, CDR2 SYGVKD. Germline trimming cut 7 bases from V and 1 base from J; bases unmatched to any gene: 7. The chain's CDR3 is CAITGRSGGTDTQYF. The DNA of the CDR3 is TGTGCCATCACAGGTCGTAGCGGGGGCACAGATACGCAGTATTTT.

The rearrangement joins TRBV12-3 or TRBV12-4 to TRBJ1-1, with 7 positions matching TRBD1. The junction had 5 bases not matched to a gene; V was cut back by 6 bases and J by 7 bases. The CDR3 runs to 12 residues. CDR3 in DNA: TGTGCCAGCAGCCCCGGGACAGTTGAAGCTTTCTTT. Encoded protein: CASSPGTVEAFF.

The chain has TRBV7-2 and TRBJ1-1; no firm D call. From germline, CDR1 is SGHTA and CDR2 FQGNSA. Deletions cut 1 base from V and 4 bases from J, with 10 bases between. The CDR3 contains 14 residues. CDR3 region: CASSLDWSSTEAFF. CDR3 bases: TGTGCCAGCAGCTTAGACTGGAGTAGCACTGAAGCTTTCTTT.

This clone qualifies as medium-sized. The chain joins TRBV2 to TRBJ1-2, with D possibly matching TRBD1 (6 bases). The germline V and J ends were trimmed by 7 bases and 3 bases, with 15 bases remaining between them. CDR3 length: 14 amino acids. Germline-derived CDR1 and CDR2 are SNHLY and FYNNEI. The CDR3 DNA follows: TGTGCCAGCATCCCGGACAGAAACCACTATGGCTACACCTTC. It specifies CASIPDRNHYGYTF.

DNA of the CDR3: TGTGCCAGCAGTGAGAACGGGGGCTCTGGGGCCAACGTCCTGACTTTC. Its translation: CASSENGGSGANVLTF. The chain has TRBV6-4 and TRBJ2-6; TRBD2 might be the D (6 bases). The CDR3 sequence is 16 residues long. CDR1 is MRHNA, CDR2 SNTAGT, per germline. The germline V and J ends were trimmed by 3 bases and 0 bases, with 9 bases remaining between them.

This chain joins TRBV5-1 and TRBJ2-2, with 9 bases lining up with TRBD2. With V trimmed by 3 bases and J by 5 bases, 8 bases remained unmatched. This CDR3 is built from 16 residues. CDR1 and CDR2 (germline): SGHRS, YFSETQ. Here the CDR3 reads CASSWGTSQFTGELFF. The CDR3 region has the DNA TGCGCCAGCAGCTGGGGGACTAGCCAATTTACCGGGGAGCTGTTTTTT. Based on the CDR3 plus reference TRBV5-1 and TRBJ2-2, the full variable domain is KAGVTQTPRYLIKTRGQQVTLSCSPISGHRSVSWYQQTPGQGLQFLFEYFSETQRNKGNFPGRFSGRQFSNSRSEMNVSTLELGDSALYLCASSWGTSQFTGELFFGEGSRLTVL.

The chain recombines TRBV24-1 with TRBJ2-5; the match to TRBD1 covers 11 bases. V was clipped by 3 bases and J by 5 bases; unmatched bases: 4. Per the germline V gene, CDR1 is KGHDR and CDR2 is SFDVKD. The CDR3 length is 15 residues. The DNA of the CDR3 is TGTGCCACCAGTGATGGACAGGGGGCGAGGGAGACCCAGTACTTC. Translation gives CATSDGQGARETQYF.

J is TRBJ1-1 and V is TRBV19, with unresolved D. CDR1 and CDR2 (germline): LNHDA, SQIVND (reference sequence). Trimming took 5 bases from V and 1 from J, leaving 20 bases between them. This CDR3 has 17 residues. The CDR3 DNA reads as TGTGCCAGTAGTTCGACCCCGCGACTTAGGTGGAACACTGAAGCTTTCTTT. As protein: CASSSTPRLRWNTEAFF.

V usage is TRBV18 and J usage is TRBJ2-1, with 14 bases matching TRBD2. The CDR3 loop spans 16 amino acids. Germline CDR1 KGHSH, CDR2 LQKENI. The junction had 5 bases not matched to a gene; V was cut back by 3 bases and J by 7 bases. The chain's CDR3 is CASSPRTSGGSNEQFF. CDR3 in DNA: TGTGCCAGCTCACCTAGGACTAGCGGGGGGTCTAATGAGCAGTTCTTC. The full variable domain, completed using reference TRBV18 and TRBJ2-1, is NAGVMQNPRHLVRRRGQEARLRCSPMKGHSHVYWYRQLPEEGLKFMVYLQKENIIDESGMPKERFSAEFPKEGPSILRIQQVVRGDSAAYFCASSPRTSGGSNEQFFGPGTRLTVL.

The CDR3 nucleotides are TGTGCCAGCAGCTTGGATGGGAGGGGAAATCAGCCCCAGCATTTT. It is translated as CASSLDGRGNQPQHF. The rearrangement links TRBV5-5 to TRBJ1-5, with a possible D match to TRBD1 (5 bases). The CDR3 totals 15 residues. The germline V and J ends were trimmed by 0 bases and 4 bases, with 11 bases remaining between them. Germline V gene data show CDR1 as SGHKS and CDR2 as YYEKEE (reference sequence).

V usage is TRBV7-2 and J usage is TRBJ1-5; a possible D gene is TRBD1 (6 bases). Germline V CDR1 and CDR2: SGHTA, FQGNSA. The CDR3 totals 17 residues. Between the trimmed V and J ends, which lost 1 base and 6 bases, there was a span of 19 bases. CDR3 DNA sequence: TGTGCCAGCAGCTTAGGGCCTCAGGGGTTTGGTGCTCAGCCCCAGCATTTT. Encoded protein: CASSLGPQGFGAQPQHF.

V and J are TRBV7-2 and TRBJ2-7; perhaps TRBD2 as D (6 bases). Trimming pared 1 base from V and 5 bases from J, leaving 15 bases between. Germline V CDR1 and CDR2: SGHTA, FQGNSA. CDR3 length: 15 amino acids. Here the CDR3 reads CASSLDRVGGNEQYF. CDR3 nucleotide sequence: TGTGCCAGCAGCTTAGATAGGGTAGGCGGGAACGAGCAGTACTTC.

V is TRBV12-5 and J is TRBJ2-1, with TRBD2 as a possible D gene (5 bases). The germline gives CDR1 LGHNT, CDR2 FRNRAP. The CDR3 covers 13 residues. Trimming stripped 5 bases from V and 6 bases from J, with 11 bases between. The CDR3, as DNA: TGTGCTAGTGGTCAACGGACTGTCAATGAGCAGTTCTTC. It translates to CASGQRTVNEQFF.

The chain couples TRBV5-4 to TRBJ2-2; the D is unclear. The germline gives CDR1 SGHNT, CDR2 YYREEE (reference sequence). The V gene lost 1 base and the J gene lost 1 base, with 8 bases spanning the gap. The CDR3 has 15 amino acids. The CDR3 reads CASSLPNQNTGELFF. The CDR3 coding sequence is TGTGCCAGCAGCTTGCCTAACCAGAACACCGGGGAGCTGTTTTTT.

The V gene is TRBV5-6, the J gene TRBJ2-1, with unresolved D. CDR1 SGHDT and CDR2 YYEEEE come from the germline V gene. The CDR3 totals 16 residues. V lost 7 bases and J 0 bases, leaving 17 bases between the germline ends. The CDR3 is CASFFHQLSSYNEQFF. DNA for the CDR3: TGTGCCAGCTTTTTTCATCAGTTAAGCTCCTACAATGAGCAGTTCTTC.

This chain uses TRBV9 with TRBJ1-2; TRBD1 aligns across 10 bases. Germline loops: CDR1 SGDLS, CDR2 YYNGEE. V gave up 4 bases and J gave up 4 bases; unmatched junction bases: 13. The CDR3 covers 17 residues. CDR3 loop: CASSSRSGTGAPYGYTF. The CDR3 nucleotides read TGTGCCAGCAGCTCTCGCTCCGGGACAGGGGCGCCCTATGGCTACACCTTC.

The CDR3 sequence: CASSHFSGLMNTEAFF. For the CDR3, the DNA is TGCGCCAGCAGCCATTTTTCAGGGTTAATGAACACTGAAGCTTTCTTT. The V call is TRBV4-1, the J call TRBJ1-1; the D gene is possibly TRBD1 (5 bases). This CDR3 is built from 16 residues. V was clipped by 3 bases and J by 0 bases, with 14 bases between them. Germline assignment: CDR1 MGHRA and CDR2 YSYEKL.